The 5 T cell receptor beta chains listed next were all sequenced from one sample in a study of T-cell reconstitution after alpha-beta-depleted transplantation in children. During its preparation, the TCRbeta library received unique molecular identifiers. TCRdb reprocessed the PCR reads via MiXCR and lists one record per CDR3 protein. The profile shows more than 500,000 distinct CDR3 sequences, roughly an eighth of them singletons. This specimen consisted of PBMCs, mostly from graft donor cells, obtained 180 days after TCRalphabeta/CD19-depleted stem cell transplant. The source of these receptors is a female patient younger than 10 who had a stem cell transplant for aplastic anemia, so the T cells may come from the graft donor.

Only a few counts were recorded for this clonotype. The chain combines TRBV3-1 with TRBJ1-1; D unresolved. CDR1 is LGHDT, CDR2 YNNKEL, per germline (reference sequence). Deletions cut 2 bases from V and 1 base from J, with 5 bases between. This CDR3 has 13 residues. The CDR3 spells CASSQPKNTEAFF. The CDR3, as DNA: TGTGCCAGCAGCCAACCCAAGAACACTGAAGCTTTCTTT.

In this sample, this clonotype turned up a few times. J is TRBJ2-7 and V is TRBV20-1; D gene uncertain. The CDR3 is made up of 12 amino acids. The V gene lost 5 bases and the J gene lost 3 bases, with 11 bases spanning the gap. Germline V lookup: CDR1 DFQATT, CDR2 SNEGSKA (reference sequence). The CDR3, as DNA: TGCAGTGCTCGCGGACCCCTCTACGAGCAGTACGTC. It encodes CSARGPLYEQYV.

This clonotype has more than one count but fewer than ten. The chain uses TRBV6-2 or TRBV6-3 and TRBJ2-1; 15 positions agree with TRBD2. The CDR3 spans 15 residues. V shed 8 bases, J shed 5 bases, and the junction held 4 bases outside the gene matches. Germline CDR1 is MNHEY and CDR2 is SVGEGT. The CDR3 here is CASGLAGGPHNEQFF. CDR3 DNA sequence: TGTGCCAGCGGACTAGCGGGAGGGCCCCACAATGAGCAGTTCTTC.

This clonotype was found a few times. Germline and junction disagree at one end, which may indicate a read error. The chain links TRBV27 to TRBJ1-1; maybe TRBD1 (6 bases). The CDR3 spans 14 residues. The germline V gene has CDR1 MNHEY and CDR2 SMNVEV (reference sequence). CDR3 bases: TGTGCCAGCAGTTTAGACAGGATGAACACTGAAGCTTCCTTT. Its translation is CASSLDRMNTEASF.

This clonotype was counted at least ten times. The chain combines TRBV29-1 with TRBJ2-2, with a possible D match to TRBD2 (6 bases). This CDR3 spans 11 amino acids. Germline CDR1 is SQVTM and CDR2 is ANQGSEA. CDR3 residues: CSGGVTGELFF. DNA of the CDR3: TGCAGTGGAGGGGTAACCGGGGAGCTGTTTTTT.